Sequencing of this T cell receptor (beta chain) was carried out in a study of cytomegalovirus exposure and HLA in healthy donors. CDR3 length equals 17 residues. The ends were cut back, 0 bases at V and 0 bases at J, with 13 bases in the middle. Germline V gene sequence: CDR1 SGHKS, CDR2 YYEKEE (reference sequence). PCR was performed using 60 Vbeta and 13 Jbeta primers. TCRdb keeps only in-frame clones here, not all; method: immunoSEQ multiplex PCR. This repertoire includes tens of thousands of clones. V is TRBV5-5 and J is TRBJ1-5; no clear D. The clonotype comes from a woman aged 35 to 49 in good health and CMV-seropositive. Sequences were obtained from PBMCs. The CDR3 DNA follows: TGTGCCAGCAGCTTGGAGTCAGGTGCCAATAGCAATCAGCCCCAGCATTTT. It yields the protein CASSLESGANSNQPQHF.